The TCR beta chain described here comes from a study of shared clonotypes between healthy human individuals (dated by TCRdb to 2018 to 2020). With respect to the entire study: Three men and two women, aged 18 to 49 years, made up the cohort. To estimate repertoire size and how much clonotypes are shared between individuals, the study performed deep sequencing of blood TCR repertoires from roughly five healthy adults. Each donor's leukapheresis produced roughly between roughly 0.94 and 9.5 billion PBMCs. To increase sequencing depth and limit assay-specific biases, different laboratories used diverse techniques to prepare libraries and sequence TCR repertoires. Overall study outcomes, separate from this receptor: Sampling was restricted to blood, and TCR repertoires in tissue are likely to differ from TCR repertoires in blood. Based on pairwise subsampling, the degree of clonotype sharing among donors was expected to be affected by sequencing depth. The genetic and exposure-history diversity represented was limited by the small number of donors.

CDR1 and CDR2, per the germline V gene, are SGHAT and FQNNGV. Spanning cysteine to phenylalanine, the CDR3 consists of 15 amino acids. CDR3 DNA only is kept here, 45 bases in frame from base 1. V lost 6 bases and J lost 7 bases, and the count of bases not matched to a germline gene is 7. This clone has more than one count but fewer than ten. Its antigen has not been determined. Base qualities are missing; no much larger clone stands one base away. Using the deep immunoSEQ assay, TCR CDR3 regions were amplified from genomic DNA by multiplex PCR. Extracted genomic DNA from each cell subset was distributed evenly across all wells of several immunoSEQ 96-well plates, and each plate was treated as a replicate. For unsorted PBMC, about 270 ng of genomic DNA, equivalent to around 30,000 T cell genomes, went into each replicate PCR. Ten immunoSEQ deep assay plates were used to sequence the unsorted PBMC genomic DNA. Purified libraries were measured with a Qubit 3.0 fluorometer, size-checked on a Bioanalyzer 2100, and measured again with the KAPA Library Quantification kit. Each immunoSEQ 96-well plate was sequenced on its own single-read 150-cycle Illumina NextSeq 550 flow cell. The authors' analysis ran thus. Because the immunoSEQ output included only junctional sequences and no quality scores, the filtering could not be the same as the filtering used for full-length reads. Sequences were annotated with PyIR, a Python wrapper for IgBLAST v1.9, using IMGT germline references to assign V/J genes and CDR3. Reads with weak V/J assignments (E-value above 1e-6), missing CDR3, stop codons, out-of-frame junctions, or ambiguous translated residues were removed. V3J clonotypes were defined as sequences sharing the same inferred V gene, J gene, and CDR3 amino acid sequence. Percentage overlap between repertoires was computed as shared unique clonotypes divided by the size of the smaller repertoire. Richness of each repertoire was evaluated using RTK rarefaction, the Chao1 estimator, and Recon v2.1 estimates of unobserved clonotypes. TCRdb stores this immuneACCESS table with in-frame sequences only. Part of the clones is absent; in the studies checked, under half of the shortfall reflects unresolved V genes, and no reason is known for the rest. The DNA gave D and trimming, while V, J and clone size come from that table. The sample records fewer than 650,000 clones, 75% to 85% of which are singletons. Of the sample, over 10% is held by the ten largest clones.

The donors were healthy, HIV-negative adults who had no recently reported acute infections or vaccinations. Only Caucasian adults living in Nashville, Tennessee, USA were represented among the donors. For unsorted samples, roughly 81 million PBMCs were counted and genomic DNA was extracted with the QIAamp DNA Blood Mini kit. Blood was obtained by leukapheresis, after which PBMCs were separated by Ficoll-Histopaque density gradient centrifugation and cryopreserved in liquid nitrogen vapor phase. This sequence uses TRBV11-2 and TRBJ2-1; a stretch of 12 junction bases matches TRBD2. This receptor was obtained from a woman aged 40 to 50 in good health. Some clones in this sample may be carry-over from other donors' samples. Specimen: PBMCs. At the DNA level, the sequence is TGTGCCAGCAGGTCACTAGCGGGAGGCCGTAATGAGCAGTTCTTC. It codes for CASRSLAGGRNEQFF.